Each of the 25 T cell receptor beta chains below was sequenced from the same sample in a study of T cell responses to AZD1222 COVID-19 vaccine. The table came from immunoSEQ multiplex PCR; TCRdb's copy has only in-frame clones and leaves some out. The sample holds fewer than 150,000 clones, about 89% seen once. Specimen: peripheral blood, collected 28 days after the second AZD1222 dose. The receptor source for this set is an adult who received the AZD1222 COVID-19 vaccine.

This clone appeared a single time. The CDR3 protein is CASSPTGTSYNSPLHF. For the CDR3, the DNA is TGCGCCAGCAGCCCCACAGGGACGTCCTATAATTCACCCCTCCACTTT. The rearrangement joins TRBV4-1 to TRBJ1-6, with D tentatively TRBD1 (6 bases). V was shortened by 4 bases and J by 1 base, with 11 bases between the two germline ends. CDR3 length: 16 residues. CDR1 is MGHRA and CDR2 is YSYEKL in the germline V gene.

The V and J genes are TRBV7-2 and TRBJ2-1, with TRBD2 matching 8 bases. There are 14 residues in the CDR3. Germline V gene lookup returns CDR1 SGHTA and CDR2 FQGNSA. With V trimmed by 3 bases and J by 7 bases, 5 bases remained unmatched. The CDR3 sequence: CASSFGLAVNEQFF. The CDR3 DNA reads as TGTGCCAGCAGCTTCGGACTAGCTGTGAATGAGCAGTTCTTC. The whole variable domain, remainder taken from reference TRBV7-2 and TRBJ2-1, is GAGVSQSPSNKVTEKGKDVELRCDPISGHTALYWYRQSLGQGLEFLIYFQGNSAPDKSGLPSDRFSAERTGGSVSTLTIQRTQQEDSAVYLCASSFGLAVNEQFFGPGTRLTVL.

This chain connects TRBV20-1 to TRBJ2-7, with unresolved D. V lost 4 bases and J 8 bases, leaving 18 bases between the germline ends. The CDR3 totals 13 residues. The germline gives CDR1 DFQATT, CDR2 SNEGSKA (reference sequence). The CDR3 region is CSANDVAATKQYF. The CDR3 DNA reads TGCAGTGCTAATGACGTGGCAGCTACGAAGCAGTACTTC.

This rearrangement joins TRBV9 to TRBJ2-7, with 7 bases identical to TRBD1. CDR1 is SGDLS, CDR2 YYNGEE, per germline. The V and J ends lost 0 bases and 1 base, in that order; junction bases with no gene match: 10. This CDR3 spans 17 amino acids. The DNA for the CDR3 is TGTGCCAGCAGCGTAGAGGGATCCCCCAGGGGGTCCTACGAGCAGTACTTC. Translation: CASSVEGSPRGSYEQYF.

This clone was observed a single time. V usage is TRBV4-1 and J usage is TRBJ1-6; unclear D gene. CDR1 and CDR2 (germline): MGHRA, YSYEKL. Deletions cut 4 bases from V and 9 bases from J, with 10 bases between. CDR3 length: 13 residues. In nucleotides, the CDR3 is TGCGCCAGCAGCCGAGCACTCATTTCACCCCTCCACTTT. This gives the protein CASSRALISPLHF.

The rearrangement uses TRBV12-5 and TRBJ2-6; D is unresolved. Germline CDR1 is LGHNT and CDR2 is FRNRAP. Trimming cost V 4 bases and J 0 bases, with 1 base left between them. This CDR3 has 13 amino acids. This chain's CDR3 is CASGSSGANVLTF. CDR3 nucleotide sequence: TGTGCTAGTGGTTCCTCTGGGGCCAACGTCCTGACTTTC.

The gene calls are TRBV2 and TRBJ1-2; 9 positions match TRBD1. Germline values: CDR1 SNHLY, CDR2 FYNNEI. This CDR3 contains 17 residues. The trim removed 4 bases at V and 4 bases at J, leaving 13 bases unmatched. CDR3 protein: CASSAAQGASMGYGYTF. CDR3 bases: TGTGCCAGCAGTGCTGCACAGGGGGCAAGTATGGGCTATGGCTACACCTTC.

V is TRBV7-9 and J is TRBJ2-1; D may be TRBD1 or TRBD2 (5 bases each). Germline CDR1 is SEHNR and CDR2 is FQNEAQ (reference sequence). This CDR3 is 13 amino acids long. V was pared by 3 bases and J by 7 bases, with 10 bases between. The CDR3: CASSFSGPNEQFF. The CDR3 DNA is TGTGCCAGCAGCTTTTCGGGGCCGAATGAGCAGTTCTTC.

J is TRBJ1-2 and V is TRBV7-6; a weak D match, TRBD1 (5 bases). The germline V gene has CDR1 SGHVS and CDR2 FNYEAQ. The CDR3 extends over 15 amino acids. With 5 bases removed from V and 3 bases from J, the gap between germline ends came to 16 bases. The CDR3 loop reads CASSSPGGGDYGYTF. CDR3 nucleotide sequence: TGTGCCAGCAGCAGCCCCGGGGGAGGGGACTATGGCTACACCTTC.

The CDR3 reads CASSDPGEGNYGYTF. CDR3 nucleotide sequence: TGTGCCAGCAGTGATCCCGGGGAGGGTAACTATGGCTACACCTTC. This chain connects TRBV25-1 to TRBJ1-2; D not resolved. CDR3 length: 15 amino acids. Germline CDR1 and CDR2: MGHDK and SYGVNS. V shed 3 bases and J shed 1 base, with 12 bases lying between them.

The chain is built from TRBV6-1 and TRBJ1-2; D is unresolved. Germline CDR1 MNHNS, CDR2 SASEGT. With 0 bases removed from V and 6 bases from J, the gap between germline ends came to 17 bases. There are 16 residues in the CDR3. CDR3 protein: CASSEARGIRRDGYTF. The CDR3 nucleotides are TGTGCCAGCAGTGAAGCAAGAGGGATTAGGCGTGATGGCTACACCTTC.

The chain recombines TRBV19 with TRBJ2-3; TRBD2 agrees at 8 bases. CDR1 and CDR2 (germline): LNHDA, SQIVND (reference sequence). The CDR3 totals 13 residues. Losses at the gene ends were 7 bases for V and 7 bases for J; bases not matched to a gene: 7. CDR3 DNA: TGTGCCAGTATGAGCGGGGGTTTGAATACGCAGTATTTT. This encodes CASMSGGLNTQYF.

The sample holds a few counts of this clone. Other DNA sequences from this sample encode an identical CDR3 as well. The chain joins TRBV29-1 to TRBJ2-1; D remains ambiguous. Trimming left V 4 bases short and J 0 bases short, with 7 bases between. CDR3 length equals 13 residues. Germline CDR1 is SQVTM and CDR2 is ANQGSEA. Written as DNA, the CDR3 is TGCAGCGTTGGCCCCCGCTCCTACAATGAGCAGTTCTTC. Protein sequence: CSVGPRSYNEQFF.

The rearrangement links TRBV27 to TRBJ1-2; perhaps TRBD1 as D (6 bases). Germline V gives CDR1 MNHEY, CDR2 SMNVEV (reference sequence). This CDR3 is built from 13 residues. The germline V and J ends were trimmed by 6 bases and 5 bases, with 13 bases remaining between them. CDR3 amino acids: CASRLDGQYGYTF. CDR3 DNA: TGTGCCAGCAGACTAGACGGACAGTATGGCTACACCTTC.

The chain couples TRBV5-4 to TRBJ1-3; D ambiguous. The CDR3 runs to 15 residues. In germline, CDR1 is SGHNT, CDR2 YYREEE (reference sequence). V lost 3 bases, J lost 0 bases, and 10 bases lay in between. The CDR3 DNA is TGTGCCAGCAGCTCTGGGAGAAGCTCTGGAAACACCATATATTTT. It translates to CASSSGRSSGNTIYF.

The chain carries TRBV5-1 and TRBJ1-1; 7 bases match TRBD1. Germline V gene data show CDR1 as SGHRS and CDR2 as YFSETQ. V shed 2 bases, J shed 0 bases, and the junction held 4 bases outside the gene matches. The CDR3 loop spans 15 amino acids. CDR3 sequence (DNA): TGCGCCAGCAGCTTAGGGGGCTCGGTGAACACTGAAGCTTTCTTT. This translates into CASSLGGSVNTEAFF.

About this clone itself: The same CDR3 arises from other DNA sequences in this sample as well. The rearrangement uses TRBV18 and TRBJ2-7, with 14 bases aligning to TRBD2. V shed 3 bases, J shed 6 bases, and the junction held 1 base outside the gene matches. Per germline, CDR1 KGHSH and CDR2 LQKENI. CDR3 length equals 14 residues. The DNA for the CDR3 is TGTGCCAGCTCACCGGGACTAGCGGGGGTCGAGCAGTACTTC. It codes for CASSPGLAGVEQYF. Supplemented by reference TRBV18 and TRBJ2-7, the full variable domain reads NAGVMQNPRHLVRRRGQEARLRCSPMKGHSHVYWYRQLPEEGLKFMVYLQKENIIDESGMPKERFSAEFPKEGPSILRIQQVVRGDSAAYFCASSPGLAGVEQYFGPGTRLTVT.

This clone was picked up a small number of times. The chain joins TRBV29-1 to TRBJ2-7, with a possible D match to TRBD1 (5 bases). The CDR3 spans 10 residues. Looked up from germline, CDR1 is SQVTM and CDR2 is ANQGSEA. V was pared by 6 bases and J by 5 bases, with 8 bases between. The CDR3 is CSVETDEQYF. DNA of the CDR3: TGCAGCGTGGAGACAGACGAGCAGTACTTC.

This clone was counted a single time. This chain uses TRBV5-1 with TRBJ2-7; the D gene is possibly TRBD1 (5 bases). CDR3 length: 16 residues. Germline CDR1 and CDR2: SGHRS and YFSETQ. Trimming removed 0 bases from V and 3 bases from J, with 16 bases in between. The CDR3 DNA reads TGCGCCAGCAGCTTGGTCGCAGGGTCATTTCGCTACGAGCAGTACTTC. It specifies CASSLVAGSFRYEQYF. Full variable domain (outside the CDR3, taken from reference TRBV5-1 and TRBJ2-7): KAGVTQTPRYLIKTRGQQVTLSCSPISGHRSVSWYQQTPGQGLQFLFEYFSETQRNKGNFPGRFSGRQFSNSRSEMNVSTLELGDSALYLCASSLVAGSFRYEQYFGPGTRLTVT.

The chain couples TRBV9 to TRBJ2-3, with 10 bases aligning to TRBD2. Germline-derived CDR1 and CDR2 are SGDLS and YYNGEE. V lost 2 bases, J lost 2 bases, and 5 bases stayed unmatched. This CDR3 has 16 residues. CDR3 nucleotide sequence: TGTGCCAGCAGCGTGGCTAGCGGGAGCATCACAGATACGCAGTATTTT. This codes for CASSVASGSITDTQYF.

The gene calls are TRBV6-5 and TRBJ1-1; D not certain. V was shortened by 0 bases and J by 2 bases, with 7 bases between the two germline ends. The CDR3 has 14 amino acids. Germline values: CDR1 MNHEY, CDR2 SVGAGI. The CDR3: CASSYSLHNTEAFF. CDR3 coding DNA: TGTGCCAGCAGTTACTCTCTTCATAACACTGAAGCTTTCTTT.

Only a few counts were recorded for this clone. This chain joins TRBV6-6 and TRBJ1-5; tentative D call: TRBD1 (6 bases). V dropped 7 bases and J dropped 6 bases, with 13 bases sitting between them. The CDR3 has 13 amino acids. Germline CDR1 is MNHNY and CDR2 is SVGAGI (reference sequence). The CDR3 here is CASTAWGAQPQHF. CDR3 nucleotides: TGTGCCAGCACCGCGTGGGGGGCTCAGCCCCAGCATTTT.

In this sample, this clone turned up a few times. The chain joins TRBV9 to TRBJ1-6; a weak D match, TRBD1 (6 bases). From germline, CDR1 is SGDLS and CDR2 YYNGEE. V gave up 7 bases and J gave up 9 bases, with 11 bases separating them. The CDR3 has 12 residues. DNA of the CDR3: TGTGCCAGCGCAGGGGTGGGTTCACCCCTCCACTTT. Amino acids: CASAGVGSPLHF.

The chain has TRBV6-5 and TRBJ2-7, with TRBD2 as a possible D gene (6 bases). This CDR3 comprises 13 residues. The germline V gene encodes CDR1 MNHEY and CDR2 SVGAGI. With 6 bases removed from V and 3 bases from J, the gap between germline ends came to 12 bases. CDR3 loop: CASSRGTHYEQYF. DNA of the CDR3: TGTGCCAGCAGCCGCGGGACCCACTACGAGCAGTACTTC.

The CDR3: CASSSDRDRNQPQHF. CDR3 in DNA: TGTGCCAGCAGCTCCGACAGGGACCGCAATCAGCCCCAGCATTTT. This chain connects TRBV7-9 to TRBJ1-5; 7 bases line up with TRBD1. Germline-derived CDR1 and CDR2 are SEHNR and FQNEAQ (reference sequence). V lost 4 bases and J lost 2; bases outside the gene matches: 5. This CDR3 region has 15 residues.